These 27 T cell receptor beta chains originate from one sample sequenced in a study of metastatic and nonmetastatic thyroid tumors. MiXCR reprocessed the PCR reads for TCRdb. The sample lists tens of thousands of clones, 22% occurring once. Before thyroid surgery, none of the patients had received any treatment. Sequenced sample: tumor tissue. The receptors come from a female donor with papillary thyroid cancer or a benign thyroid nodule (not recorded which). Some clones in this sample may be carry-over from other donors' samples.

This clone was found a few times. The junction departs from the called germline gene at one end, perhaps through a read error. The gene calls are TRBV6-5 and TRBJ2-2; D is undetermined. The CDR3 sequence is 15 residues long. Germline V CDR1 and CDR2: MNHEY, SVGAGI. The CDR3 here is CASSLDPTTTWELFF. DNA of the CDR3: TGTGCCAGCAGTTTAGACCCTACGACCACCTGGGAGCTGTTTTTT.

The chain has TRBV2 and TRBJ1-2, with D possibly being TRBD1 (5 bases). V lost 8 bases and J lost 3, with 13 bases in between. The length of the CDR3 is 13 residues. The germline CDR1 and CDR2 sequences are SNHLY and FYNNEI. The CDR3 spells CASRAGGDYGYTF. The CDR3 DNA sequence: TGTGCCAGCCGAGCGGGAGGGGACTATGGCTACACCTTC.

The chain joins TRBV20-1 to TRBJ2-7; the D gene could be TRBD1 or TRBD2 (5 bases each). The germline gives CDR1 DFQATT, CDR2 SNEGSKA (reference sequence). This CDR3 region has 14 residues. Trimming took off 1 base at V and 4 bases at J, with 14 bases between the two ends. The CDR3 reads CSARARGEGYEQYF. The DNA for the CDR3 is TGCAGTGCTAGAGCTAGGGGAGAAGGATACGAGCAGTACTTC.

The chain's CDR3 is CASSVTGGWNEQFF. CDR3 in DNA: TGTGCCAGTAGTGTTACAGGGGGATGGAATGAGCAGTTCTTC. This chain connects TRBV19 to TRBJ2-1; 8 nucleotides match TRBD1. Germline-derived CDR1 and CDR2 are LNHDA and SQIVND (reference sequence). Trimming removed 5 bases from V and 7 bases from J; junction bases left unmatched: 7. CDR3 length equals 14 residues.

This clone was counted many times. The chain combines TRBV3-1 with TRBJ1-1; D uncertain. The germline V gene encodes CDR1 LGHDT and CDR2 YNNKEL (reference sequence). This CDR3 contains 14 residues. V was pared by 1 base and J by 0 bases, with 6 bases between. CDR3 residues: CASSQGTVNTEAFF. The DNA for the CDR3 is TGTGCCAGCAGCCAAGGTACAGTGAACACTGAAGCTTTCTTT. The variable domain in full, completed from reference TRBV3-1 and TRBJ1-1, reads DTAVSQTPKYLVTQMGNDKSIKCEQNLGHDTMYWYKQDSKKFLKIMFSYNNKELIINETVPNRFSPKSPDKAHLNLHINSLELGDSAVYFCASSQGTVNTEAFFGQGTRLTVV.

In this sample, this clone turned up many times. The rearrangement joins TRBV28 to TRBJ1-2; D possibly corresponds to TRBD1 (5 bases). V shed 2 bases and J shed 4 bases, with 11 bases lying between them. Germline-derived CDR1 and CDR2 are MDHEN and SYDVKM. This CDR3 spans 14 amino acids. CDR3 protein: CASSLIGEGYGYTF. The CDR3 nucleotides are TGTGCCAGCAGTTTAATAGGGGAAGGCTATGGCTACACCTTC.

The genes are TRBV20-1 and TRBJ2-2; D may be TRBD1 (6 bases). CDR1 is DFQATT, CDR2 SNEGSKA, per germline (reference sequence). The CDR3 is 13 residues long. Trimming shortened V by 4 bases and J by 5 bases, and 11 bases separated the two germline ends. CDR3 in amino acids: CSANYRATGELFF. CDR3 nucleotides: TGCAGTGCTAATTACAGGGCAACCGGGGAGCTGTTTTTT.

This clone has at least ten counts. V gene TRBV19 combines with J gene TRBJ1-3; D may be TRBD1 (6 bases). The V gene lost 3 bases and the J gene lost 4 bases, with 13 bases spanning the gap. The germline V gene has CDR1 LNHDA and CDR2 SQIVND (reference sequence). This CDR3 region has 15 residues. CDR3: CASSMAGTTGNTIYF. As DNA, the CDR3 is TGTGCCAGTAGTATGGCCGGGACAACCGGAAACACCATATATTTT.

By sample fraction, this clone is large. J is TRBJ1-6 and V is TRBV20-1; D is undetermined. The V gene's germline CDR1 is DFQATT and CDR2 SNEGSKA (reference sequence). The CDR3 is 15 amino acids. V shed 5 bases and J shed 8 bases, with 19 bases lying between them. The CDR3 nucleotides read TGCAGTGCTCCTCAAACCAGATGGGTGGATTCACCCCTCCACTTT. Translated, it gives CSAPQTRWVDSPLHF.

The gene calls are TRBV30 and TRBJ2-7; no clear D gene. V was cut by 0 bases and J by 12 bases, with 12 bases left in between. The CDR3 loop spans 11 amino acids. CDR1 is GTSNPN, CDR2 SVGIG, per germline (reference sequence). CDR3 nucleotides: TGTGCCTGGAGTGTTGAACGGACCCCGTACTTC. The encoded protein is CAWSVERTPYF. Variable domain in full (rest from reference TRBV30 and TRBJ2-7): SQTIHQWPATLVQPVGSPLSLECTVEGTSNPNLYWYRQAAGRGLQLLFYSVGIGQISSEVPQNLSASRPQDRQFILSSKKLLLSDSGFYLCAWSVERTPYFGPGTRLTVT.

The chain links TRBV10-3 to TRBJ2-7, with 7 bases identical to TRBD1. This CDR3 contains 15 residues. J gave up 3 bases and V 2 bases, and 7 bases lay outside the gene matches. Germline assignment: CDR1 ENHRY and CDR2 SYGVKD. CDR3 loop: CAISETGTVIYEQYF. CDR3 in DNA: TGTGCCATCAGTGAGACCGGGACAGTTATCTACGAGCAGTACTTC.

The V call is TRBV20-1, the J call TRBJ2-7; D is possibly TRBD1 (5 bases). V lost 1 base and J lost 6, with 10 bases in between. Germline V gives CDR1 DFQATT, CDR2 SNEGSKA (reference sequence). The CDR3 totals 12 residues. This CDR3 is CSARVKGIEQYF. In DNA, the CDR3 is TGCAGTGCTAGAGTAAAGGGGATCGAGCAGTACTTC.

This clone was picked up many times. CDR3: CSVVVQGNSNQPQHF. The CDR3 DNA reads as TGCAGCGTTGTCGTACAGGGCAATAGCAATCAGCCCCAGCATTTT. The rearrangement joins TRBV29-1 to TRBJ1-5, with D possibly TRBD1 on 6 matching bases. Germline V gene sequence: CDR1 SQVTM, CDR2 ANQGSEA. CDR3 length: 15 amino acids. The V end lost 4 bases, the J end lost 0 bases, and 13 bases lay between the germline ends.

This clone has more than one count but fewer than ten. The chain carries TRBV6-2 or TRBV6-3 and TRBJ2-7; D is undetermined. Trimming stripped 6 bases from V and 4 bases from J, with 10 bases between. Germline assignment: CDR1 MNHEY and CDR2 SVGEGT. The CDR3 has 12 residues. CDR3 region: CASRGFHYEQYF. In nucleotides, the CDR3 is TGTGCCAGCAGGGGATTCCATTACGAGCAGTACTTC.

The chain combines TRBV5-1 with TRBJ2-5; D gene ambiguous. Germline lookup yields CDR1 SGHRS and CDR2 YFSETQ. This CDR3 is 13 amino acids long. The V gene lost 2 bases and the J gene lost 2 bases, with 7 bases spanning the gap. CDR3 region: CASSLPPQETQYF. In nucleotides, the CDR3 is TGCGCCAGCAGCTTACCCCCACAAGAGACCCAGTACTTC.

At least ten counts were recorded for this clone. A read error may produce the germline difference seen at one junction end. This rearrangement joins TRBV7-7 to TRBJ2-3, with TRBD2 matching 11 bases. Germline V lookup: CDR1 SSHAT, CDR2 FNYEAQ (reference sequence). This CDR3 is 15 amino acids long. The CDR3 DNA is TGTGCTAGCAGCTTAACTAGCGGGAGACCAGATACGCAGTATTTT. The encoded protein is CASSLTSGRPDTQYF.

The chain links TRBV12-3 or TRBV12-4 to TRBJ1-3; unclear D gene. CDR3 length equals 14 residues. The V end lost 6 bases, the J end lost 0 bases, and 9 bases lay between the germline ends. The CDR3: CASRVDSSGNTIYF. The CDR3 DNA reads as TGTGCCAGCAGAGTGGATAGCTCTGGAAACACCATATATTTT.

The CDR3 DNA reads TGCAGTGCTAGAGATGGCTCTGGGGCCAACGTCCTGACTTTC. Protein product: CSARDGSGANVLTF. The chain employs TRBV20-1 and TRBJ2-6; no clear D. Germline V gene sequence: CDR1 DFQATT, CDR2 SNEGSKA (reference sequence). Trimming took off 0 bases at V and 0 bases at J, with 3 bases between the two ends. The CDR3 is 14 amino acids.

This clone was seen a handful of times. The V gene is TRBV11-2, the J gene TRBJ2-1, with 14 bases identical to TRBD2. Germline V lookup: CDR1 SGHAT, CDR2 FQNNGV. This CDR3 comprises 16 residues. V shed 1 base, J shed 4 bases, and the junction held 0 bases outside the gene matches. The CDR3 protein is CASSLGTSGRYNEQFF. The CDR3 DNA reads as TGTGCCAGCAGCTTAGGGACTAGCGGGAGGTACAATGAGCAGTTCTTC.

This clone was found many times. The chain combines TRBV6-1 with TRBJ2-3; TRBD1 matches at 7 bases. The trim removed 5 bases at V and 5 bases at J, leaving 4 bases unmatched. The CDR3 has 13 residues. CDR1 MNHNS and CDR2 SASEGT come from the germline V gene. The CDR3 region is CASSRDSLDTQYF. CDR3 sequence (DNA): TGTGCCAGCAGTCGGGACAGCCTAGATACGCAGTATTTT.

The chain recombines TRBV2 with TRBJ2-7; a weak D match, TRBD1 (6 bases). V dropped 2 bases and J dropped 2 bases, with 10 bases sitting between them. From germline, CDR1 is SNHLY and CDR2 FYNNEI. This CDR3 is 14 amino acids long. CDR3 in amino acids: CASSESAGAYEQYF. The CDR3 DNA reads TGTGCCAGCAGTGAAAGCGCAGGGGCCTACGAGCAGTACTTC.

The sample holds many counts of this clone. The chain carries TRBV30 and TRBJ2-1; tentatively, D is TRBD2 (6 bases). Germline V gene sequence: CDR1 GTSNPN, CDR2 SVGIG (reference sequence). The germline V and J ends were trimmed by 4 bases and 2 bases, with 12 bases remaining between them. CDR3 size: 14 residues. DNA for the CDR3: TGTGCCTGGAAAGGTCGCGGGACCTACAATGAGCAGTTCTTC. Protein product: CAWKGRGTYNEQFF.

This clone occurred once. The genes are TRBV5-1 and TRBJ2-1; 11 positions match TRBD2. In germline, CDR1 is SGHRS, CDR2 YFSETQ. Unmatched junction bases numbered 7, after V lost 3 bases and J lost 5 bases. The CDR3 has 16 amino acids. In DNA form, the CDR3 reads TGCGCCAGCAGCTCCCATAGCGGGAGGGTAGACAATGAGCAGTTCTTC. This codes for CASSSHSGRVDNEQFF.

This clone was observed at least ten times. The chain couples TRBV7-3 to TRBJ2-1, with 8 bases lining up with TRBD2. CDR3 length: 15 residues. Germline V CDR1 and CDR2: SGHTA, FQGTGA. The ends lost 5 bases at V and 4 bases at J; junction bases unmatched: 7. In DNA form, the CDR3 reads TGTGCCAGCAGCGTTATAGCGGGGCCGTACAATGAGCAGTTCTTC. Translation gives CASSVIAGPYNEQFF.

V is TRBV30 and J is TRBJ2-1, with D tentatively TRBD1 (5 bases). This CDR3 contains 14 residues. V was pared by 3 bases and J by 7 bases, with 16 bases between. The germline CDR1 and CDR2 sequences are GTSNPN and SVGIG (reference sequence). The CDR3 DNA sequence: TGTGCCTGGAGAGGCCAGGGTAGATTGAATGAGCAGTTCTTC. This sequence encodes CAWRGQGRLNEQFF.

In its sample, this clone ranks as medium-sized (0.01 to 0.1%). The chain recombines TRBV7-2 with TRBJ1-2; 7 bases are a match to TRBD1. This CDR3 is 14 amino acids long. Per germline, CDR1 SGHTA and CDR2 FQGNSA. J gave up 6 bases and V 7 bases, and 11 bases lay outside the gene matches. The CDR3 reads CASTSRGRGHGYTF. The DNA for the CDR3 is TGTGCCAGCACCAGCAGGGGGAGGGGTCATGGCTACACCTTC.

This clone has more than one count but fewer than ten. The chain recombines TRBV28 with TRBJ1-2; 7 bases map to TRBD1. The CDR3 runs to 13 residues. V gave up 6 bases and J gave up 8 bases; unmatched junction bases: 9. Per the germline V gene, CDR1 is MDHEN and CDR2 is SYDVKM. CDR3 sequence: CASRPSRGRGYTF. For the CDR3, the DNA is TGTGCCAGCAGGCCAAGCAGGGGGAGAGGCTACACCTTC.